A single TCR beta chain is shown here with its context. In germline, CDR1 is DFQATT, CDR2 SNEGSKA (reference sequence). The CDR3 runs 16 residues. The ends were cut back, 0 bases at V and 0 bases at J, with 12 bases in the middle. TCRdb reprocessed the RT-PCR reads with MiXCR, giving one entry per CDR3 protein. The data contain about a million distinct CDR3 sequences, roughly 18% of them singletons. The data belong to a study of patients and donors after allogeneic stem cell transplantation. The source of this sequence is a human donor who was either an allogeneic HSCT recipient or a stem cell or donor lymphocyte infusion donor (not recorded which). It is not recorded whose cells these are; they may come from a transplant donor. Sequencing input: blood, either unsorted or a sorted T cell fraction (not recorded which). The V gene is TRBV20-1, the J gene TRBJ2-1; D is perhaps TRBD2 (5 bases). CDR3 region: CSAREQDRGSYNEQFF. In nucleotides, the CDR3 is TGCAGTGCTAGAGAGCAGGACCGGGGCTCCTACAATGAGCAGTTCTTC.